A selection of T cell receptor beta chains follows, all from one sample in a study of blood T cell repertoires in COVID-19. Repertoires were generated with immunoSEQ multiplex PCR, while TCRdb's copy carries only in-frame clones and drops some. This sample carries roughly 150,000 clones, 75% to 85% of them seen once, and the ten largest clones take 6.5% to 9%. Sequenced input: peripheral blood. The receptors here all came from a woman aged 50 to 60 in a cohort sampled during active or convalescent COVID-19. Each CDR3 is given with its conserved first and last residue. Fields, in order: V gene, clone size, D gene, J gene, CDR3 protein, CDR3 DNA. The D gene is left open where the match is weak. The size entry is marked missing in some rows and otherwise reads once, few, many or a size class.

V: TRBV6-4; size: .; D: TRBD2; J: TRBJ2-3; CDR3: CASSVHSGSSTDTQYF; DNA: TGTGCCAGCAGTGTACATAGCGGGAGTAGCACAGATACGCAGTATTTT
V: TRBV6-6; size: once; D: .; J: TRBJ2-3; CDR3: CASSYSRGASTDTQYF; DNA: TGTGCCAGCAGTTACTCCCGGGGGGCTAGCACAGATACGCAGTATTTT
V: TRBV5-6; size: .; D: .; J: TRBJ1-2; CDR3: CASSFIYGYTF; DNA: TGTGCCAGCAGCTTTATTTATGGCTACACCTTC
V: TRBV25-1; size: .; D: .; J: TRBJ1-1; CDR3: CASSESIGGTEAFF; DNA: TGTGCCAGCAGTGAGTCCATCGGCGGCACTGAAGCTTTCTTT
V: TRBV5-1; size: .; D: .; J: TRBJ1-6; CDR3: CATGGFGSYNSPLHF; DNA: TGCGCCACCGGGGGATTCGGTTCCTATAATTCACCCCTCCACTTT
V: TRBV11-2; size: .; D: .; J: TRBJ1-1; CDR3: CASSLVHQNTEAFF; DNA: TGTGCCAGCAGCTTAGTACATCAGAACACTGAAGCTTTCTTT
V: TRBV27; size: .; D: TRBD1; J: TRBJ1-2; CDR3: CASGARQGADGYTF; DNA: TGTGCCAGCGGCGCACGACAGGGGGCAGATGGCTACACCTTC
V: TRBV7-3; size: .; D: TRBD2; J: TRBJ2-1; CDR3: CASSLQPGLANTYNEQFF; DNA: TGTGCCAGCAGTTTACAGCCGGGACTAGCGAATACCTACAATGAGCAGTTCTTC
V: TRBV3-1/TRBV3-2; size: .; D: TRBD1; J: TRBJ1-4; CDR3: CASSWETGIEEKLFF; DNA: TGTGCCAGCAGCTGGGAGACAGGGATAGAGGAAAAACTGTTTTTT
V: TRBV27; size: .; D: .; J: TRBJ1-5; CDR3: CASSLRQTFQPQHF; DNA: TGTGCCAGCAGTCTCCGACAGACATTTCAGCCCCAGCATTTT
V: TRBV2; size: .; D: .; J: TRBJ2-7; CDR3: CASSEGDYEQYF; DNA: TGTGCCAGCAGTGAAGGAGACTACGAGCAGTACTTC
V: TRBV2; size: .; D: TRBD1; J: TRBJ1-1; CDR3: CASRGTENTEAFF; DNA: TGTGCCAGCAGGGGGACAGAGAACACTGAAGCTTTCTTT
V: TRBV3-1/TRBV3-2; size: .; D: .; J: TRBJ2-5; CDR3: CASSQGGDSYNIRYQETQYF; DNA: TGTGCCAGCAGCCAAGGGGGGGACTCCTATAACATACGGTACCAAGAGACCCAGTACTTC
V: TRBV6-5; size: .; D: .; J: TRBJ2-7; CDR3: CASSLSQGYEQYF; DNA: TGTGCCAGCAGTTTATCACAGGGCTACGAGCAGTACTTC
V: TRBV30; size: .; D: .; J: TRBJ2-3; CDR3: CAWSQKVTDTQYF; DNA: TGTGCCTGGAGCCAGAAAGTCACAGATACGCAGTATTTT
V: TRBV18; size: .; D: TRBD1; J: TRBJ2-7; CDR3: CASSPGDRDGYEQYF; DNA: TGTGCCAGCTCACCAGGGGACAGGGACGGGTACGAGCAGTACTTC